Listed here are 27 T cell receptor beta chains from one sample, sequenced in a study of T cells after yellow fever vaccination. In TCRdb, the 5' RACE reads were re-called with MiXCR into one record per CDR3 protein. The sample yields a few hundred thousand distinct CDR3 sequences, 4.1% seen once. The input for sequencing was PBMCs, taken 5 days after the yellow fever booster vaccination. The source of these receptors is a man between 18 and 29 years old who received the YFV17D yellow fever vaccine.

This clonotype was seen repeatedly, ten times or more. The J gene is TRBJ1-5, the V gene TRBV5-1; D gene uncertain. Germline V lookup: CDR1 SGHRS, CDR2 YFSETQ. Trimming took off 4 bases at V and 3 bases at J, with 17 bases between the two ends. The CDR3 has 16 amino acids. As DNA, the CDR3 is TGCGCCAGCAGCAGCTTGCATGGGCAGTTCAATCAGCCCCAGCATTTT. This sequence encodes CASSSLHGQFNQPQHF.

This clonotype was observed a few times. The J gene is TRBJ2-5, the V gene TRBV25-1; D is possibly TRBD2 (6 bases). Germline-derived CDR1 and CDR2 are MGHDK and SYGVNS. The CDR3 loop spans 16 amino acids. V gave up 1 base and J gave up 1 base, with 13 bases separating them. CDR3 in amino acids: CASSESGATSQETQYF. Written as DNA, the CDR3 is TGTGCCAGCAGTGAATCGGGAGCGACCAGCCAAGAGACCCAGTACTTC.

In its sample, this clonotype was seen many times. The J gene is TRBJ2-7, the V gene TRBV5-1; 8 positions match TRBD1. The CDR3 loop spans 16 amino acids. Looked up from germline, CDR1 is SGHRS and CDR2 is YFSETQ. V was clipped by 5 bases and J by 0 bases; unmatched bases: 10. For the CDR3, the DNA is TGCGCCAGCAGATTTCCGGGACAGGCGCCCTCCTACGAGCAGTACGTC. Its translation: CASRFPGQAPSYEQYV.

This clonotype appeared a few times. V is TRBV12-3 or TRBV12-4 and J is TRBJ1-1; tentatively, D is TRBD1 (6 bases). This CDR3 has 16 amino acids. V was trimmed by 4 bases and J by 5 bases, leaving 20 bases between them. The CDR3 DNA reads as TGTGCCAGCAGTTCTCCATTAAAACAGGGTCAAACTGAAGCTTTCTTT. Translating it yields CASSSPLKQGQTEAFF.

This clonotype was picked up a small number of times. The chain has TRBV18 and TRBJ2-5, with 7 bases aligning to TRBD1. Germline V gene data show CDR1 as KGHSH and CDR2 as LQKENI. The CDR3 totals 15 residues. J lost 5 bases, V lost 2 bases, and 8 bases had no gene match. CDR3 sequence: CASSPRQGRLETQYF. DNA of the CDR3: TGTGCCAGCTCACCAAGACAGGGTCGTTTGGAGACCCAGTACTTC.

The chain combines TRBV4-1 with TRBJ2-7; 7 bases match TRBD1. CDR3 length: 15 residues. V lost 0 bases and J lost 3; bases outside the gene matches: 5. The germline CDR1 and CDR2 sequences are MGHRA and YSYEKL. CDR3 in DNA: TGCGCCAGCAGCCAAGAAGGGGGCTGGGGCTACGAGCAGTACGTC. Amino acid sequence: CASSQEGGWGYEQYV.

In its sample, this clonotype was seen a few times. The CDR3 DNA reads TGTGCCAGTGGATCGGTGGCAACCGGGGCCAACGTCCTGACTTTC. Encoded protein: CASGSVATGANVLTF. The genes are TRBV19 and TRBJ2-6, with D unclear. Trimming removed 8 bases at V and 4 bases at J, with 15 bases between. This CDR3 is built from 15 residues. Looked up from germline, CDR1 is LNHDA and CDR2 is SQIVND (reference sequence).

The V call is TRBV3-1, the J call TRBJ2-1; 8 nucleotides align to TRBD2. This CDR3 region has 17 residues. V was pared by 1 base and J by 2 bases, with 7 bases of the junction left unmatched. The germline V gene encodes CDR1 LGHDT and CDR2 YNNKEL (reference sequence). CDR3 amino acids: CASSQGSGEKPYNEQFF. CDR3 in DNA: TGTGCCAGCAGCCAAGGTAGCGGGGAGAAACCCTACAATGAGCAGTTCTTC.

This clonotype occurred a few times. The V call is TRBV20-1, the J call TRBJ1-1, with a possible D match to TRBD1 (5 bases). Germline V CDR1 and CDR2: DFQATT, SNEGSKA (reference sequence). The V end was cut by 2 bases, the J end by 1 base, with 11 bases between. The CDR3 runs to 14 residues. The CDR3 sequence: CSARREGPNTEAFF. The CDR3 DNA follows: TGCAGTGCTAGACGTGAGGGACCGAACACTGAAGCTTTCTTT.

This clonotype was detected only once. The V gene is TRBV3-1, the J gene TRBJ1-2, with TRBD1 matching 10 bases. Losses at the gene ends were 7 bases for V and 7 bases for J; bases not matched to a gene: 15. The germline V gene has CDR1 LGHDT and CDR2 YNNKEL (reference sequence). CDR3 size: 16 residues. In nucleotides, the CDR3 is TGTGCCAGCACCCATTCAACCGGGACAGGGGTCGGTGGCTACACCTTC. It specifies CASTHSTGTGVGGYTF. The entire variable domain, with the rest obtained from reference TRBV3-1 and TRBJ1-2, is as follows: DTAVSQTPKYLVTQMGNDKSIKCEQNLGHDTMYWYKQDSKKFLKIMFSYNNKELIINETVPNRFSPKSPDKAHLNLHINSLELGDSAVYFCASTHSTGTGVGGYTFGSGTRLTVV.

The rearrangement joins TRBV6-1 to TRBJ2-3; possibly TRBD1 for D (5 bases). V was cut by 0 bases and J by 4 bases, with 5 bases left in between. There are 13 residues in the CDR3. In germline, CDR1 is MNHNS, CDR2 SASEGT. CDR3 protein: CASSEAGPDTQYF. CDR3 nucleotide sequence: TGTGCCAGCAGTGAAGCGGGGCCAGATACGCAGTATTTT.

This clonotype was seen at least ten times. V is TRBV28 and J is TRBJ1-1; no definite D call. Between the trimmed V and J ends, which lost 3 bases and 7 bases, there was a span of 12 bases. The CDR3 contains 13 residues. Germline-derived CDR1 and CDR2 are MDHEN and SYDVKM. The CDR3 coding sequence is TGTGCCAGCAGTTTCAAAGTAAAGCTTGAAGCTTTCTTT. Protein sequence: CASSFKVKLEAFF. Combining the CDR3 with reference TRBV28 and TRBJ1-1 gives the whole variable domain DVKVTQSSRYLVKRTGEKVFLECVQDMDHENMFWYRQDPGLGLRLIYFSYDVKMKEKGDIPEGYSVSREKKERFSLILESASTNQTSMYLCASSFKVKLEAFFGQGTRLTVV.

This clonotype showed up many times. This chain links TRBV6-1 with TRBJ2-3; 9 bases are a match to TRBD2. Germline CDR1 is MNHNS and CDR2 is SASEGT. The CDR3 is made up of 16 amino acids. J gave up 4 bases and V 3 bases, and 8 bases lay outside the gene matches. The CDR3 loop reads CASSDYGGGASDTQYF. In nucleotides, the CDR3 is TGTGCCAGCAGTGACTATGGCGGGGGGGCCTCAGATACGCAGTATTTT.

The V call is TRBV9, the J call TRBJ1-6, with D perhaps TRBD1 (6 bases). Germline loops: CDR1 SGDLS, CDR2 YYNGEE. CDR3 size: 19 residues. Trimming pared 2 bases from V and 3 bases from J, leaving 21 bases between. The DNA of the CDR3 is TGTGCCAGCAGCGTGGGGGCGGGAGGGGCGAACAACTATAATTCACCCCTCCACTTT. Encoded protein: CASSVGAGGANNYNSPLHF.

V and J are TRBV5-4 and TRBJ2-3, with unresolved D. V was cut by 2 bases and J by 2 bases, with 9 bases left in between. The CDR3 runs to 14 residues. Per germline, CDR1 SGHNT and CDR2 YYREEE (reference sequence). The CDR3 is CASSFSRNTDTQYF. The CDR3 coding sequence is TGTGCCAGCAGCTTTAGCCGGAACACAGATACGCAGTATTTT. Looking up the rest from reference TRBV5-4 and TRBJ2-3 gives the full variable domain: ETGVTQSPTHLIKTRGQQVTLRCSSQSGHNTVSWYQQALGQGPQFIFQYYREEENGRGNFPPRFSGLQFPNYSSELNVNALELDDSALYLCASSFSRNTDTQYFGPGTRLTVL.

This clonotype was observed many times. The chain carries TRBV9 and TRBJ2-7; no reliable D call. The germline gives CDR1 SGDLS, CDR2 YYNGEE. V lost 0 bases and J 3 bases, leaving 13 bases between the germline ends. The CDR3 runs 15 residues. Here the CDR3 DNA reads TGTGCCAGCAGCGTAGCTAATGGGCAGTTCTACGAGCAGTACTTC. It is translated as CASSVANGQFYEQYF.

This clonotype has a count of ten or more. V gene TRBV3-1 combines with J gene TRBJ2-2; the D call may be TRBD1 or TRBD2 (5 bases each). V lost 4 bases to trimming and J lost 8 bases, with 8 bases between them. This CDR3 spans 12 amino acids. Germline-derived CDR1 and CDR2 are LGHDT and YNNKEL (reference sequence). CDR3 coding DNA: TGTGCCAGCAGCCCGGGACGTGGGGAGCTGTTTTTT. Translating it yields CASSPGRGELFF.

This CDR3 is CASSWEGDEQYF. The CDR3 DNA reads TGTGCCAGCAGCTGGGAGGGGGACGAGCAGTACTTC. This sequence joins TRBV7-9 and TRBJ2-7; D possibly corresponds to TRBD2 (7 bases). Germline assignment: CDR1 SEHNR and CDR2 FQNEAQ (reference sequence). The CDR3 has 12 amino acids. V lost 4 bases, J lost 5 bases, and 9 bases lay in between.

The chain links TRBV7-2 to TRBJ2-4; D unresolved. Trimming took off 5 bases at V and 2 bases at J, with 13 bases between the two ends. Looked up from germline, CDR1 is SGHTA and CDR2 is FQGNSA. This CDR3 is built from 15 residues. CDR3 nucleotides: TGTGCCAGCAGCCAGGCCTCAGTTACCAAAAACATTCAGTACTTC. It is translated as CASSQASVTKNIQYF. The variable domain in full, completed from reference TRBV7-2 and TRBJ2-4, reads GAGVSQSPSNKVTEKGKDVELRCDPISGHTALYWYRQSLGQGLEFLIYFQGNSAPDKSGLPSDRFSAERTGGSVSTLTIQRTQQEDSAVYLCASSQASVTKNIQYFGAGTRLSVL.

This clonotype was seen only a few times. The chain employs TRBV6-5 and TRBJ1-1; 7 nucleotides line up with TRBD1. CDR3 size: 16 residues. CDR1 MNHEY and CDR2 SVGAGI come from the germline V gene. Unmatched junction bases numbered 12, after V lost 3 bases and J lost 5 bases. CDR3 nucleotides: TGTGCCAGCAGTTATCGACAGGGCCCCGGGGGGACTGAAGCTTTCTTT. Translated: CASSYRQGPGGTEAFF.

This chain uses TRBV7-9 with TRBJ2-7; 11 nucleotides line up with TRBD1. J gave up 4 bases and V 5 bases, and 4 bases lay outside the gene matches. This CDR3 contains 14 residues. Germline V lookup: CDR1 SEHNR, CDR2 FQNEAQ (reference sequence). This CDR3 is CASSNGDRGYEQYF. The CDR3 nucleotides read TGTGCCAGCAGCAACGGGGACAGGGGGTACGAGCAGTACTTC.

This clonotype was seen at least ten times. The chain carries TRBV20-1 and TRBJ1-5; 7 nucleotides align to TRBD1. The CDR3 length is 12 residues. The V segment lost 6 bases and the J segment 4 bases; nucleotides outside the gene matches: 3. The germline V gene has CDR1 DFQATT and CDR2 SNEGSKA (reference sequence). CDR3 in amino acids: CSAVRGNQPQHF. The CDR3 nucleotides are TGCAGTGCCGTCAGGGGGAATCAGCCCCAGCATTTT.

This clonotype was detected only a few times. DNA for the CDR3: TGCAGTGCTAATTCTTCTCCGATCGATCAAGAGACCCAGTACTTC. This translates into CSANSSPIDQETQYF. The chain carries TRBV20-1 and TRBJ2-5; D ambiguous. The germline V gene encodes CDR1 DFQATT and CDR2 SNEGSKA (reference sequence). The CDR3 length is 15 residues. Trimming stripped 4 bases from V and 2 bases from J, with 17 bases between.

In this sample, this clonotype turned up a few times. The V and J genes are TRBV4-1 and TRBJ2-1; D remains unclear. Trimming removed 0 bases from V and 1 base from J, with 10 bases in between. The CDR3 extends over 16 amino acids. Germline lookup yields CDR1 MGHRA and CDR2 YSYEKL. CDR3 loop: CASSQEPSASYNEQFF. The CDR3 region has the DNA TGCGCCAGCAGCCAAGAGCCGTCAGCGTCCTACAATGAGCAGTTCTTC.

On this clonotype itself: Mismatch with germline at one junction end may stem from a read error. V gene TRBV30 combines with J gene TRBJ2-1, with TRBD2 identical over 13 bases. The CDR3 covers 15 residues. Looked up from germline, CDR1 is GTSNPN and CDR2 is SVGIG (reference sequence). The CDR3 loop reads CAWSPKRTSGGPQVF. In DNA, the CDR3 is TGTGCCTGGAGTCCAAAGCGGACTAGCGGGGGACCCCAGGTCTTC.

This clonotype turned up a few times. J is TRBJ1-5 and V is TRBV6-5; 9 nucleotides match TRBD1. Germline V gene data show CDR1 as MNHEY and CDR2 as SVGAGI. The CDR3 runs 14 residues. The V gene end was trimmed by 5 bases and the J gene end by 7 bases; junction bases not matched to a gene: 6. DNA of the CDR3: TGTGCCAGCAGTCAGGGACAGGGCATCCAGCCCCAGCATTTT. This translates into CASSQGQGIQPQHF.

This clonotype was observed at least ten times. V gene TRBV20-1 combines with J gene TRBJ1-2; no clear D. The CDR3 is 11 residues long. V gave up 6 bases and J gave up 6 bases, with 11 bases separating them. The germline gives CDR1 DFQATT, CDR2 SNEGSKA (reference sequence). CDR3 residues: CSAGRSNGYTF. The CDR3 region has the DNA TGCAGTGCCGGTAGGAGCAATGGCTACACCTTC.